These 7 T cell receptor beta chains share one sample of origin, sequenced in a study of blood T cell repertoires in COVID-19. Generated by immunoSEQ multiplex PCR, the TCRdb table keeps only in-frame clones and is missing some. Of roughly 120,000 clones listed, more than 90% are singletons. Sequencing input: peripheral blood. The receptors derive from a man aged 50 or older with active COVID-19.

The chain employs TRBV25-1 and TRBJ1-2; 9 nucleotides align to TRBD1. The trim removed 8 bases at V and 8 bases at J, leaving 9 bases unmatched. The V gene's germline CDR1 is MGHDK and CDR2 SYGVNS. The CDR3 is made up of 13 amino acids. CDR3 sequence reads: CASAVGQGVGYTF. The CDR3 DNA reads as TGTGCCAGCGCCGTGGGACAGGGTGTAGGCTACACCTTC.

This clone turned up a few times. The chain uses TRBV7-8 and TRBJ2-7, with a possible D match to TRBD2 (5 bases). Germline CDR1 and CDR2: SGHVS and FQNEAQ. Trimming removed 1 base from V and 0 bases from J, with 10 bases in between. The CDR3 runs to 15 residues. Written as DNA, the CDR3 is TGTGCCAGCAGCTTAGGTAGGAGGAGCTCCTACGAGCAGTACGTC. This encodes CASSLGRRSSYEQYV.

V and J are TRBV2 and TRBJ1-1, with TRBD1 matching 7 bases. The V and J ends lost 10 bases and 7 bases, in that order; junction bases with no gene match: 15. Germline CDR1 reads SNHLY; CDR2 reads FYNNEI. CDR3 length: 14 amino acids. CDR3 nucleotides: TGTGCCAATTCACAGGGGAACTTGGAGGGTGAAGCTTTCTTT. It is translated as CANSQGNLEGEAFF.

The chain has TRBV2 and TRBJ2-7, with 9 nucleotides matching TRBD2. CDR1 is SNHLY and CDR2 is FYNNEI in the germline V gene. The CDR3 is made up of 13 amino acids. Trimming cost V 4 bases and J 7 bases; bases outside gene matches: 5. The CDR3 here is CASSAGLAREQYF. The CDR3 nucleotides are TGTGCCAGCAGTGCAGGACTAGCGCGGGAGCAGTACTTC. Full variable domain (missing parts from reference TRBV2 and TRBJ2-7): EPEVTQTPSHQVTQMGQEVILRCVPISNHLYFYWYRQILGQKVEFLVSFYNNEISEKSEIFDDQFSVERPDGSNFTLKIRSTKLEDSAMYFCASSAGLAREQYFGPGTRLTVT.

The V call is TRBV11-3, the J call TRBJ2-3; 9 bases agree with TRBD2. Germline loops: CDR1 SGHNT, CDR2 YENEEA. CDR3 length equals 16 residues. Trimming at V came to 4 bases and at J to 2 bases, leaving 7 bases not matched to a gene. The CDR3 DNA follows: TGTGCCAGCAGCTCGGAGGAGCGGGAGGTCACAGATACGCAGTATTTT. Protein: CASSSEEREVTDTQYF.

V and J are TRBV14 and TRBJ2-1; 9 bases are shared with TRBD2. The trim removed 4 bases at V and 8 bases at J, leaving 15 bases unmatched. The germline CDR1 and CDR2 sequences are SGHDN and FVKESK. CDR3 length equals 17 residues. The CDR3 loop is CASSRSGTSSLFDEQFF. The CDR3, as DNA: TGTGCCAGCAGCCGTTCCGGGACTAGCAGTTTGTTCGATGAGCAGTTCTTC.

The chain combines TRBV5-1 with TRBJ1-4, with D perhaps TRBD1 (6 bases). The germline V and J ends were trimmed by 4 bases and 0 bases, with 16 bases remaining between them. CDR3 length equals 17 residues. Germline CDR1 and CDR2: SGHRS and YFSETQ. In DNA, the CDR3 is TGCGCCAGCAGCCTTTCGGGCAGGGGCGCAACTAATGAAAAACTGTTTTTT. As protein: CASSLSGRGATNEKLFF.